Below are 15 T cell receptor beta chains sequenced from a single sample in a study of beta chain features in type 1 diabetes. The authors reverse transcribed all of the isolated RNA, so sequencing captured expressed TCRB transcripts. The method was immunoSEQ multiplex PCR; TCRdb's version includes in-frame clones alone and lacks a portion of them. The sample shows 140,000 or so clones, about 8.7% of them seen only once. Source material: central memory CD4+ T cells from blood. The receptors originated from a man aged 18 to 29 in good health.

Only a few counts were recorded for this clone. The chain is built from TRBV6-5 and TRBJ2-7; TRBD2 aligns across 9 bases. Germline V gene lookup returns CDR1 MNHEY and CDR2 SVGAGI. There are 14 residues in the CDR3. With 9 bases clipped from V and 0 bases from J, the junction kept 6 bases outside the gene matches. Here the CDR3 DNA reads TGTGCCAGTGCCGCTAGCGGGGACTCCTACGAGCAGTACTTC. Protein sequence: CASAASGDSYEQYF.

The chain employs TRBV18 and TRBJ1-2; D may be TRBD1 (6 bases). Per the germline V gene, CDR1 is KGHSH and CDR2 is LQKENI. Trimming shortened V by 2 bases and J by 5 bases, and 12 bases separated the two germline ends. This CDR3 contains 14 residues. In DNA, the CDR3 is TGTGCCAGCTCACCATGGGGGGGCCTTTATGGCTACACCTTC. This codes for CASSPWGGLYGYTF.

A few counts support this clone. The CDR3 DNA is TGTGCCAGCACCTCTGGGGGGGGCTACACCGGGGAGCTGTTTTTT. As protein: CASTSGGGYTGELFF. J is TRBJ2-2 and V is TRBV7-2, with a weak D call TRBD2 (7 bases). Trimming pared 7 bases from V and 3 bases from J, leaving 15 bases between. This CDR3 region has 15 residues. The germline V gene encodes CDR1 SGHTA and CDR2 FQGNSA. The variable domain in full, completed from reference TRBV7-2 and TRBJ2-2, reads GAGVSQSPSNKVTEKGKDVELRCDPISGHTALYWYRQSLGQGLEFLIYFQGNSAPDKSGLPSDRFSAERTGGSVSTLTIQRTQQEDSAVYLCASTSGGGYTGELFFGEGSRLTVL.

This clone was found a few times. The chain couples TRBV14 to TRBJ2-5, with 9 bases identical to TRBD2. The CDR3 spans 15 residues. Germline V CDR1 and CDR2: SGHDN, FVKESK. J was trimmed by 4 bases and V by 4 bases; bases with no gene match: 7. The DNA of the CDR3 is TGTGCCAGCAGCCTCAGGCGGGGGGGCGGAGAGACCCAGTACTTC. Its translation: CASSLRRGGGETQYF.

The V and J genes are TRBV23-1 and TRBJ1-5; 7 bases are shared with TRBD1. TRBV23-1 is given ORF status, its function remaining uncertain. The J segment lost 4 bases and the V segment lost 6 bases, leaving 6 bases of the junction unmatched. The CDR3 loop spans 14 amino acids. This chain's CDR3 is CASSRYRGNQPQHF. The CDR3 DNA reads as TGCGCCAGCAGCCGTTACAGGGGAAATCAGCCCCAGCATTTT.

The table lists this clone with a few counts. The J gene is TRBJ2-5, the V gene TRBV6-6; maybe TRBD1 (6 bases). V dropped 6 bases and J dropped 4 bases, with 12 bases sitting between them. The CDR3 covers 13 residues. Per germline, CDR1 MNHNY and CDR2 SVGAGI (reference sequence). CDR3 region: CASSLVDRETQYF. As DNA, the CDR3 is TGTGCCAGCAGCCTGGTGGACAGAGAGACCCAGTACTTC.

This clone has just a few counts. CDR3 nucleotide sequence: TGTGCCAGCAGCCTAAGGGGGGGGACAGGGGGCTACAATGAGCAGTTCTTC. This translates into CASSLRGGTGGYNEQFF. The chain couples TRBV7-2 to TRBJ2-1; 11 bases are shared with TRBD1. Germline V gene lookup returns CDR1 SGHTA and CDR2 FQGNSA. V shed 5 bases and J 3 bases; nucleotides not matched to a gene: 9. The length of the CDR3 is 17 residues.

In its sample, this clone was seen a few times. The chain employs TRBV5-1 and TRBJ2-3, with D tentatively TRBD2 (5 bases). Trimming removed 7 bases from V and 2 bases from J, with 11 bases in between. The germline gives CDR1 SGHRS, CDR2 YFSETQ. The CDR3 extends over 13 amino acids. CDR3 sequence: CASAGLVTDTQYF. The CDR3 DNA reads TGCGCCAGCGCGGGTTTGGTCACAGATACGCAGTATTTT. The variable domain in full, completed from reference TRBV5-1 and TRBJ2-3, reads KAGVTQTPRYLIKTRGQQVTLSCSPISGHRSVSWYQQTPGQGLQFLFEYFSETQRNKGNFPGRFSGRQFSNSRSEMNVSTLELGDSALYLCASAGLVTDTQYFGPGTRLTVL.

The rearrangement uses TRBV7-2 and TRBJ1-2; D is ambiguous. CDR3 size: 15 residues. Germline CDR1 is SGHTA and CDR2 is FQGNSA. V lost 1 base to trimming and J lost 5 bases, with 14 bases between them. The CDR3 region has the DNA TGTGCCAGCAGCTTAGTACCGGGAATAGGGTATGGCTACACCTTC. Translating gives CASSLVPGIGYGYTF.

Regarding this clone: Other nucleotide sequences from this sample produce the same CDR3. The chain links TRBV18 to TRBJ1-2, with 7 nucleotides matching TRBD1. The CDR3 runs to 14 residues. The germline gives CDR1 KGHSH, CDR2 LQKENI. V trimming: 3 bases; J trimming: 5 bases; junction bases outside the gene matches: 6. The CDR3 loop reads CASSPGTGDYGYTF. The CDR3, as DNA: TGTGCCAGCTCACCTGGCACAGGGGATTATGGCTACACCTTC.

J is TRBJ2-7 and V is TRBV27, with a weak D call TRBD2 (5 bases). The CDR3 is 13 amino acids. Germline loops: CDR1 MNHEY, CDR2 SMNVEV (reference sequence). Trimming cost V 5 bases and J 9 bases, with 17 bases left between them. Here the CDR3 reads CASSTPGNPRQYF. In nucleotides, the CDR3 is TGTGCCAGCAGTACCCCCGGGAATCCAAGGCAGTACTTC.

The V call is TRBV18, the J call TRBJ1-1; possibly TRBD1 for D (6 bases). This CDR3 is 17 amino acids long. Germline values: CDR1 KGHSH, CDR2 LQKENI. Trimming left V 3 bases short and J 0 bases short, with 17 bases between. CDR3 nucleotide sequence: TGTGCCAGCTCACCCCGGGGGGCACAGCTTGTGAACACTGAAGCTTTCTTT. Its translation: CASSPRGAQLVNTEAFF.

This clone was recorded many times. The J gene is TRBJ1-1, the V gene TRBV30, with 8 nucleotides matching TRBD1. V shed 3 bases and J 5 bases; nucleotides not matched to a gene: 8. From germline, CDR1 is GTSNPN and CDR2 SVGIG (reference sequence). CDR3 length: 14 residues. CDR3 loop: CAWRAGGAGTEAFF. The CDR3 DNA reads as TGTGCCTGGAGAGCAGGGGGCGCAGGGACTGAAGCTTTCTTT. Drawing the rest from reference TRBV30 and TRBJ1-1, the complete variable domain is SQTIHQWPATLVQPVGSPLSLECTVEGTSNPNLYWYRQAAGRGLQLLFYSVGIGQISSEVPQNLSASRPQDRQFILSSKKLLLSDSGFYLCAWRAGGAGTEAFFGQGTRLTVV.

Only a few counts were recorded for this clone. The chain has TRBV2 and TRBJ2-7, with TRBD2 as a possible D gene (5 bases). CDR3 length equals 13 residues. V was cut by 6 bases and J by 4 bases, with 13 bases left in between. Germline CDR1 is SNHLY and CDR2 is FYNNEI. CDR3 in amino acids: CASSDPGGYEQYF. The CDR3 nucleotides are TGTGCCAGCAGCGACCCCGGCGGGTACGAGCAGTACTTC.

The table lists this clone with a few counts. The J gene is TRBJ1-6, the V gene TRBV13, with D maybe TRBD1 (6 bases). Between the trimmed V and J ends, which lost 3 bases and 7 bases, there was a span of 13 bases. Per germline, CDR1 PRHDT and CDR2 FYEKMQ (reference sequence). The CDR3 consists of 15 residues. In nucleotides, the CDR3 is TGTGCCAGCAGCTTGGGAGGGGGATCGAATTCACCCCTCCACTTT. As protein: CASSLGGGSNSPLHF. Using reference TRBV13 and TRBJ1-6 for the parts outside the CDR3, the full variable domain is AAGVIQSPRHLIKEKRETATLKCYPIPRHDTVYWYQQGPGQDPQFLISFYEKMQSDKGSIPDRFSAQQFSDYHSELNMSSLELGDSALYFCASSLGGGSNSPLHFGNGTRLTVT.